This section outlines one TCR beta chain sequence together with its context. This sample's treatment: preoperative locoregional IRX-2 cytokine immunotherapy. Samples came from a phase Ib trial of preoperative locoregional IRX-2 cytokine immunotherapy. The data were taken from a study of preoperative IRX-2 immunotherapy in early breast cancer. Repertoires were generated with immunoSEQ multiplex PCR, while TCRdb's copy carries only in-frame clones and drops some. The data hold tens of thousands of clones, with approximately 84% observed a single time. V lost 4 bases to trimming and J lost 7 bases; unmatched junction nucleotides: 5. CDR1 is MDHEN and CDR2 is SYDVKM in the germline V gene. The length of the CDR3 is 14 residues.

The specimen comprised lymph node tissue, sampled before IRX-2 immunotherapy. This chain uses TRBV28 with TRBJ1-4; 8 positions match TRBD1. This sequence was found in a human donor with breast cancer. CDR3 in DNA: TGTGCCAGCAGTTCCGGACAGGGTGTTGAAAAACTGTTTTTT. Translating it yields CASSSGQGVEKLFF.